This note documents a single TCR beta chain sequence. Its antigen is not known. Treatment denoted: 19 received Ad26.COV2.S at low or high dose, single or two shots; 5 received placebo; per-sample allocation not given. Day 63 after the first vaccine or placebo injection was the time point for sampling. V dropped 3 bases and J dropped 4; count of bases not matched to a gene: 2. CDR1 and CDR2 (germline): SGHVS, FQNEAQ. The CDR3 runs 14 residues. The repertoire was sequenced with immunoSEQ multiplex PCR; TCRdb's copy has only in-frame clones and lacks some. The sample lists approximately 340,000 clones, about 85% occurring once. The sample is drawn from a study of Ad26.COV2.S vaccination and SARS-CoV-2 variants. On the study more broadly: The donor was enrolled in the Ad26.COV2.S arm of the COV1001 trial. Study results and limitations: In vaccinated individuals, spike-specific CD8+ and CD4+ T cell responses reportedly displayed substantial breadth.

The material was peripheral blood, obtained in a trial of Ad26.COV2.S vaccine versus placebo. The chain is built from TRBV7-8 and TRBJ2-2, with 7 bases aligning to TRBD1. This clonotype was sampled from a person between 18 and 65 years old who received the Ad26.COV2.S COVID-19 vaccine or a placebo. The CDR3 spells CASSFPGGTGELFF. The DNA of the CDR3 is TGTGCCAGCAGCTTTCCAGGGGGCACCGGGGAGCTGTTTTTT.